The clone carrying this TCR beta chain appeared a single time. The data were obtained in a study of blood T cell repertoires in COVID-19. Study-level background: The United States, Italy and Spain supplied acute and convalescent COVID-19 samples.

This CDR3 is built from 19 residues. CDR1 is MNHEY, CDR2 SMNVEV, per germline (reference sequence). V trimming: 6 bases; J trimming: 3 bases; junction bases outside the gene matches: 15. Clones were sequenced by immunoSEQ multiplex PCR, and TCRdb holds only the in-frame ones, with some missing. The data show 250,000 to 300,000 clones, with more than 80% seen just once and around 3% held by the top ten. The clonotype originates from a woman aged 25 to 39 with active or convalescent COVID-19. Sequenced material: peripheral blood. The J gene is TRBJ2-3, the V gene TRBV27; TRBD2 matches 13 bases. CDR3 nucleotide sequence: TGTGCCAGCAGACTCACTCCGGGACTAGCGGGGAATCCAACAGATACGCAGTATTTT. Translating it yields CASRLTPGLAGNPTDTQYF.